This T cell receptor beta chain was documented in a study of T cells after yellow fever vaccination. V was clipped by 1 base and J by 4 bases; unmatched bases: 3. CDR3 length: 15 amino acids. The germline V gene has CDR1 SEHNR and CDR2 FQNEAQ (reference sequence). This clonotype has only a few counts. TCRdb re-called the 5' RACE reads through MiXCR, storing one row per CDR3 protein. The sample includes 60,000 or so distinct CDR3 sequences, roughly 7.4% of them seen just once. The material was CD8+ T cells sorted from PBMCs, obtained on the day of the first yellow fever vaccination. This clonotype was obtained from a man between 18 and 35 years old who received the YFV17D yellow fever vaccine. The rearrangement links TRBV7-9 to TRBJ2-3; 9 bases map to TRBD1. DNA of the CDR3: TGTGCCAGCAGCTTAGAGACAGGGGGTCCAGATACGCAGTATTTT. Protein product: CASSLETGGPDTQYF.